This TCR beta chain was captured in a study of CD4 T cells in relation to SARS-CoV-2 and coronaviruses. The wider study: PBMCs were cultured with antigen for roughly 11 days before TCR beta sequencing. Overall study results and limits: In roughly 60% of donors, memory CD4+ clonotypes crossrecognized SARS-CoV-2 and at least one common cold coronavirus spike.

The data were produced by immunoSEQ multiplex PCR, yet TCRdb's version contains in-frame clones alone and is incomplete. The sample includes under 25,000 clones, around 74% seen only once; the top ten take around 11%. Unexposed donor CD4+ T cells date from about 2011-2019, before the COVID-19 pandemic. After approximately 10 days of culture, CD4+ T cells were isolated. Unexposed-donor CD4+ T cells were probed with SARS-CoV-2 S/N and four cold-coronavirus spikes, cells permitting. The germline V and J ends were trimmed by 0 bases and 4 bases, with 3 bases remaining between them. This CDR3 has 13 amino acids. Germline CDR1 and CDR2: MNHEY and SVGAGI. Worth noting for this clone: Its matching antigen is unknown.

The TCR originated in a human donor in good health. The sequenced sample consisted of CD4+ T cells from PBMCs, cultured in vitro. The chain is built from TRBV6-5 and TRBJ1-4; D gene unclear. The CDR3 DNA reads TGTGCCAGCAGTTACTCGGTTAATGAAAAACTGTTTTTT. Translation gives CASSYSVNEKLFF.